This note documents a single T cell receptor (beta chain) sequence. What it recognizes is unknown. The data are from a study of graft-versus-host responses after intestinal transplantation. TCRdb's table, derived via immunoSEQ multiplex PCR, lists solely in-frame clones and lacks some. The sample carries approximately 63,000 clones, about 94% recorded once. Looked up from germline, CDR1 is SGHAT and CDR2 is FQNNGV. Trimming pared 2 bases from V and 1 base from J, leaving 15 bases between. This CDR3 is 16 amino acids long. The clonotype comes from a human donor who was the organ donor for an intestinal transplant. The chain uses TRBV11-2 and TRBJ2-7; possibly TRBD1 for D (6 bases). The source was unstimulated CD4+ T cells sorted from spleen or lymph node cells, collected before transplant. CDR3 nucleotide sequence: TGTGCCAGCAGCTTAAGCAGGGGCCGCATATCCTACGAGCAGTACTTC. Protein: CASSLSRGRISYEQYF.